The 18 T cell receptor beta chains below all came from one sample that was sequenced in a study of blood T cell repertoires in COVID-19. Sequencing used immunoSEQ multiplex PCR; TCRdb keeps in-frame clones, though not all of them. The sample has fewer than 300,000 clones, about four fifths seen once; the top ten hold about 2.9%. The sequenced sample was peripheral blood. The receptors shown here come from a woman aged 60-70 years with active or convalescent COVID-19.

The V gene is TRBV10-2, the J gene TRBJ1-1; 8 nucleotides agree with TRBD1. Trimming cost V 8 bases and J 6 bases; bases outside gene matches: 11. The germline gives CDR1 WSHSY, CDR2 SAAADI. The CDR3 loop spans 14 amino acids. The CDR3 reads CASGQQGEKAEAFF. DNA for the CDR3: TGCGCCAGCGGTCAACAGGGGGAAAAGGCTGAAGCTTTCTTT.

This clone was observed a handful of times. The rearrangement joins TRBV5-1 to TRBJ1-1; TRBD1 is a possible D gene (6 bases). The CDR3 has 16 residues. V was pared by 4 bases and J by 7 bases, with 23 bases between. Germline assignment: CDR1 SGHRS and CDR2 YFSETQ. The CDR3 here is CASSPRETGPTFEAFF. CDR3 nucleotides: TGCGCCAGCAGCCCGAGGGAGACAGGACCCACCTTTGAAGCTTTCTTT.

J is TRBJ2-1 and V is TRBV6-4, with 9 nucleotides matching TRBD1. Germline V gene data show CDR1 as MRHNA and CDR2 as SNTAGT. V shed 2 bases, J shed 15 bases, and the junction held 5 bases outside the gene matches. CDR3 length equals 12 residues. Here the CDR3 DNA reads TGTGCCAGCAGTGACCCCGGGACAGGGTTGTTCTTC. This translates into CASSDPGTGLFF.

This chain connects TRBV7-2 to TRBJ2-7; D is unresolved. CDR1 and CDR2 (germline): SGHTA, FQGNSA. V was clipped by 9 bases and J by 2 bases, with 11 bases between them. This CDR3 is built from 12 residues. The CDR3 spells CASSGSTYEQYF. The CDR3, as DNA: TGTGCCAGTTCAGGATCCACCTACGAGCAGTACTTC. Using reference TRBV7-2 and TRBJ2-7 for the parts outside the CDR3, the full variable domain is GAGVSQSPSNKVTEKGKDVELRCDPISGHTALYWYRQSLGQGLEFLIYFQGNSAPDKSGLPSDRFSAERTGGSVSTLTIQRTQQEDSAVYLCASSGSTYEQYFGPGTRLTVT.

This rearrangement joins TRBV6-5 to TRBJ1-1, with a weak D call TRBD1 (6 bases). The CDR3 has 16 residues. Per germline, CDR1 MNHEY and CDR2 SVGAGI. Trimming shortened V by 4 bases and J by 5 bases, and 20 bases separated the two germline ends. CDR3: CASSFPGTKLGTEAFF. The CDR3 DNA reads as TGTGCCAGCAGTTTTCCCGGGACAAAACTGGGGACTGAAGCTTTCTTT.

V and J are TRBV7-3 and TRBJ2-5, with D tentatively TRBD2 (6 bases). V was cut by 2 bases and J by 4 bases, with 11 bases left in between. Germline-derived CDR1 and CDR2 are SGHTA and FQGTGA. The CDR3 is made up of 14 amino acids. Here the CDR3 reads CASSLAGLGETQYF. The DNA for the CDR3 is TGTGCCAGCAGCTTAGCGGGGCTAGGAGAGACCCAGTACTTC. The whole variable domain, remainder taken from reference TRBV7-3 and TRBJ2-5, is GAGVSQTPSNKVTEKGKYVELRCDPISGHTALYWYRQSLGQGPEFLIYFQGTGAADDSGLPNDRFFAVRPEGSVSTLKIQRTERGDSAVYLCASSLAGLGETQYFGPGTRLLVL.

V gene TRBV30 combines with J gene TRBJ1-1; D gene uncertain. Trimming stripped 5 bases from V and 3 bases from J, with 7 bases between. Germline-derived CDR1 and CDR2 are GTSNPN and SVGIG (reference sequence). The CDR3 contains 11 residues. DNA of the CDR3: TGTGCCTGGCTCGTGTACACTGAAGCTTTCTTT. As protein: CAWLVYTEAFF. Based on the CDR3 plus reference TRBV30 and TRBJ1-1, the full variable domain is SQTIHQWPATLVQPVGSPLSLECTVEGTSNPNLYWYRQAAGRGLQLLFYSVGIGQISSEVPQNLSASRPQDRQFILSSKKLLLSDSGFYLCAWLVYTEAFFGQGTRLTVV.

Concerning this clone itself: This sample also contains other DNA sequences that code for the same CDR3. This sequence joins TRBV5-6 and TRBJ2-5; TRBD1 matches 7 bases. The germline CDR1 and CDR2 sequences are SGHDT and YYEEEE. The V segment lost 3 bases and the J segment 2 bases; nucleotides outside the gene matches: 1. The CDR3 totals 13 residues. The DNA for the CDR3 is TGTGCCAGCAGCTGGGACAGTCAAGAGACCCAGTACTTC. This gives the protein CASSWDSQETQYF.

The rearrangement joins TRBV7-9 to TRBJ2-7, with 7 bases aligning to TRBD1. With V trimmed by 4 bases and J by 6 bases, 9 bases remained unmatched. This CDR3 region has 14 residues. Germline CDR1 SEHNR, CDR2 FQNEAQ (reference sequence). The CDR3 nucleotides are TGTGCCAGCAGCTCCCGGACAGGTTTGTCCGAGCAGTACTTC. Translated, it gives CASSSRTGLSEQYF.

This clone was observed many times. The V call is TRBV30, the J call TRBJ1-3, with D possibly TRBD1 on 5 matching bases. V was clipped by 3 bases and J by 0 bases, with 12 bases between them. The germline V gene encodes CDR1 GTSNPN and CDR2 SVGIG (reference sequence). CDR3 length: 15 residues. This CDR3 is CAWRRGRLSGNTIYF. Here the CDR3 DNA reads TGTGCCTGGAGGCGGGGACGCCTCTCTGGAAACACCATATATTTT.

V and J are TRBV19 and TRBJ2-4; D is undetermined. This CDR3 comprises 14 residues. Trimming took off 0 bases at V and 5 bases at J, with 8 bases between the two ends. From germline, CDR1 is LNHDA and CDR2 SQIVND (reference sequence). CDR3 protein: CASSIDPTENIQYF. The CDR3 DNA follows: TGTGCCAGTAGTATAGATCCTACAGAAAACATTCAGTACTTC.

The chain is built from TRBV5-1 and TRBJ2-2, with 7 bases that match TRBD1. CDR1 SGHRS and CDR2 YFSETQ come from the germline V gene. This CDR3 is built from 14 residues. Germline trimming cut 6 bases from V and 0 bases from J; bases unmatched to any gene: 2. CDR3 nucleotide sequence: TGCGCCAGCATCGGGACAGCGAACACCGGGGAGCTGTTTTTT. Amino acid sequence: CASIGTANTGELFF.

The chain carries TRBV19 and TRBJ2-5, with TRBD2 matching 12 bases. This CDR3 contains 14 residues. V lost 5 bases to trimming and J lost 2 bases; unmatched junction nucleotides: 0. Looked up from germline, CDR1 is LNHDA and CDR2 is SQIVND (reference sequence). DNA for the CDR3: TGTGCCAGTAGTCTAGCGGGGGGGCAAGAGACCCAGTACTTC. Amino acid sequence: CASSLAGGQETQYF.

The chain links TRBV29-1 to TRBJ2-7; TRBD1 agrees at 12 bases. Germline CDR1 and CDR2: SQVTM and ANQGSEA. With V trimmed by 8 bases and J by 6 bases, 5 bases remained unmatched. The CDR3 loop spans 12 amino acids. The CDR3 here is CSFGTGGVEQYF. In nucleotides, the CDR3 is TGCAGCTTCGGGACAGGGGGCGTCGAGCAGTACTTC.

The chain joins TRBV19 to TRBJ1-1; tentatively, D is TRBD1 (6 bases). Looked up from germline, CDR1 is LNHDA and CDR2 is SQIVND (reference sequence). This CDR3 spans 13 amino acids. V was shortened by 3 bases and J by 1 base, with 6 bases between the two germline ends. CDR3 nucleotide sequence: TGTGCCAGTAGTATGACAGGGAACACTGAAGCTTTCTTT. Translating gives CASSMTGNTEAFF.

V and J are TRBV5-1 and TRBJ2-6; the match to TRBD1 covers 7 bases. Germline values: CDR1 SGHRS, CDR2 YFSETQ. CDR3 length: 19 amino acids. Losses at the gene ends were 3 bases for V and 1 base for J; bases not matched to a gene: 13. The chain's CDR3 is CASSSYRGVFGSGANVLTF. The CDR3 DNA sequence: TGCGCCAGCAGCTCATACAGGGGAGTCTTTGGTTCTGGGGCCAACGTCCTGACTTTC.

The chain couples TRBV15 to TRBJ2-6; a possible D gene is TRBD1 (6 bases). The CDR3 consists of 21 residues. The V gene's germline CDR1 is LNHNV and CDR2 YYDKDF (reference sequence). Trimming removed 0 bases from V and 4 bases from J, with 25 bases in between. CDR3 sequence: CATSRDLGGGFGGAGANVLTF. In nucleotides, the CDR3 is TGTGCCACCAGCAGAGATCTTGGTGGGGGATTTGGGGGCGCGGGGGCCAACGTCCTGACTTTC.

The J gene is TRBJ1-2, the V gene TRBV5-6; TRBD1 matches at 7 bases. This CDR3 has 15 amino acids. Germline V CDR1 and CDR2: SGHDT, YYEEEE. The V gene end was trimmed by 0 bases and the J gene end by 4 bases; junction bases not matched to a gene: 6. In DNA, the CDR3 is TGTGCCAGCAGCTTGGACAGGGGTAGTGTCTATGGCTACACCTTC. This gives the protein CASSLDRGSVYGYTF.